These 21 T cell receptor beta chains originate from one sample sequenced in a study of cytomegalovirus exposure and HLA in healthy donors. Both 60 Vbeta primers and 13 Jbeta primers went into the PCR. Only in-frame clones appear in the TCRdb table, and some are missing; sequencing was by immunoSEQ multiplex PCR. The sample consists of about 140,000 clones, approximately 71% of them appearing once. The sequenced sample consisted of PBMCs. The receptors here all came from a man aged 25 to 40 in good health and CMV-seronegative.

This CDR3 is CASSGSAGTGSMYEQFF. The DNA of the CDR3 is TGTGCCAGCAGTGGCTCCGCCGGGACAGGGAGTATGTATGAGCAGTTCTTC. This chain joins TRBV6-1 and TRBJ2-1; 9 nucleotides align to TRBD1. The CDR3 is 17 amino acids. V gave up 4 bases and J gave up 8 bases; unmatched junction bases: 15. Per the germline V gene, CDR1 is MNHNS and CDR2 is SASEGT.

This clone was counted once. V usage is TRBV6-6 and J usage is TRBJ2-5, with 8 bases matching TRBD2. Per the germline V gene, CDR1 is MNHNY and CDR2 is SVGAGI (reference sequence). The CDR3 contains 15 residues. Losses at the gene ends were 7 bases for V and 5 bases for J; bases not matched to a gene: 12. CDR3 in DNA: TGTGCCAGCATTGCCCGGGCAGCGGGAGTTGAGACCCAGTACTTC. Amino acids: CASIARAAGVETQYF.

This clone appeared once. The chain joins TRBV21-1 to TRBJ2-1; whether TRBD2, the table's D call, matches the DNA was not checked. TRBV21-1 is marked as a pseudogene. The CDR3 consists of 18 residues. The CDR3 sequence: CASSKEVGLAGGPHEQFF. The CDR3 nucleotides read TGTGCCAGCAGCAAAGAAGTGGGGCTAGCGGGAGGGCCCCATGAGCAGTTCTTC.

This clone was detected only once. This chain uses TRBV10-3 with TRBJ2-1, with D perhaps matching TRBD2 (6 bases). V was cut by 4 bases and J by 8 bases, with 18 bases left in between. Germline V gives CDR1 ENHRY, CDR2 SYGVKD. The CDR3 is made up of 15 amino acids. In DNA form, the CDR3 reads TGTGCCATCAGTGTCGGGGGTCACCTTGGGGATGAGCAGTTCTTC. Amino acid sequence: CAISVGGHLGDEQFF.

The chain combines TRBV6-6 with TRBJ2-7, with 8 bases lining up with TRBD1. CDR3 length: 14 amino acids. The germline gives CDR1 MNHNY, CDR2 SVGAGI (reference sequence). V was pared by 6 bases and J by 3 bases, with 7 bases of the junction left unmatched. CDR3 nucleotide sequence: TGTGCCAGCAGCGGAGGGACAGGAGACTACGAGCAGTACTTC. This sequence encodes CASSGGTGDYEQYF.

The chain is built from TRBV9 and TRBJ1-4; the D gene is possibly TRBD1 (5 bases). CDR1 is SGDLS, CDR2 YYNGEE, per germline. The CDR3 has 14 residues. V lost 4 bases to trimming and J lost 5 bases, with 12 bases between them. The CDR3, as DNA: TGTGCCAGCAGCCCAATGGCAGGGAATGAAAAACTGTTTTTT. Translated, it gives CASSPMAGNEKLFF.

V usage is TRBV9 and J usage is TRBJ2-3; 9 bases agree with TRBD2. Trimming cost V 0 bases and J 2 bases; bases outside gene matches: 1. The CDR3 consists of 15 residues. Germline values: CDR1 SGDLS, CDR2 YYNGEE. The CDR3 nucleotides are TGTGCCAGCAGCGTAGGCGGGAGGGACACAGATACGCAGTATTTT. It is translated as CASSVGGRDTDTQYF.

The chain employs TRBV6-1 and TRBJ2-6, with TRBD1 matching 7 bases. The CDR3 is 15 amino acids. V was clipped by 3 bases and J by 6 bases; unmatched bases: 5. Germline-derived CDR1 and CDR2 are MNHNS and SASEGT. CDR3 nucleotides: TGTGCCAGCAGTGACGCCAGGGGGTTGGCCAACGTCCTGACTTTC. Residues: CASSDARGLANVLTF.

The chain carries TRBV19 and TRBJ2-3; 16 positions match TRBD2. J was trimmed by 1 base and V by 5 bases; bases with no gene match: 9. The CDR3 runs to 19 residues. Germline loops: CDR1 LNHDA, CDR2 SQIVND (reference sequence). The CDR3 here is CASSPGLAGGVIGTDTQYF. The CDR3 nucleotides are TGTGCCAGTAGTCCGGGACTAGCGGGAGGGGTTATCGGCACAGATACGCAGTATTTT.

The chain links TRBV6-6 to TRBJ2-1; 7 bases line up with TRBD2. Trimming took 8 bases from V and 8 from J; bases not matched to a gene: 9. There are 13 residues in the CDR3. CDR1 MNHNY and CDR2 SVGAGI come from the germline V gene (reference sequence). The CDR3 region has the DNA TGTGCCAGCTGGTCAGCGGGAAGGTATGAGCAGTTCTTC. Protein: CASWSAGRYEQFF.

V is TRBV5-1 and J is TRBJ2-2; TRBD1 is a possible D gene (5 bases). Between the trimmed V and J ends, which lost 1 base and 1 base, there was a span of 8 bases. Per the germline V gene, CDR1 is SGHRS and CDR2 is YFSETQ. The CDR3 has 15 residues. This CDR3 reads CASSLIQENTGELFF. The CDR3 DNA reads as TGCGCCAGCAGCTTGATACAGGAGAACACCGGGGAGCTGTTTTTT. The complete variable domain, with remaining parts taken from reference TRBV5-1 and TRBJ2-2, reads KAGVTQTPRYLIKTRGQQVTLSCSPISGHRSVSWYQQTPGQGLQFLFEYFSETQRNKGNFPGRFSGRQFSNSRSEMNVSTLELGDSALYLCASSLIQENTGELFFGEGSRLTVL.

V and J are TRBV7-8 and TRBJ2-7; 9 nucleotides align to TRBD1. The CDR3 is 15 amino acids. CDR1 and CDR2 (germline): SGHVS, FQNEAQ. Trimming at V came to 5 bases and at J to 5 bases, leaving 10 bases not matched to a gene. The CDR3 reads CASSPKTGGQHEQYF. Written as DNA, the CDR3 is TGTGCCAGCAGCCCGAAAACAGGGGGCCAACACGAGCAGTACTTC.

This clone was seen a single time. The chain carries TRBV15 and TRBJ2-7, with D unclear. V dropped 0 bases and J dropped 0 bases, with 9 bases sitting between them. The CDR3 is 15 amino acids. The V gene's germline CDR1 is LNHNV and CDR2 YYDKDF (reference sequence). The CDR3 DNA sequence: TGTGCCACCAGCAGAGATCCCACAGCCTCCTACGAGCAGTACTTC. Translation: CATSRDPTASYEQYF. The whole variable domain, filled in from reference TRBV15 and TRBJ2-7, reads DAMVIQNPRYQVTQFGKPVTLSCSQTLNHNVMYWYQQKSSQAPKLLFHYYDKDFNNEADTPDNFQSRRPNTSFCFLDIRSPGLGDTAMYLCATSRDPTASYEQYFGPGTRLTVT.

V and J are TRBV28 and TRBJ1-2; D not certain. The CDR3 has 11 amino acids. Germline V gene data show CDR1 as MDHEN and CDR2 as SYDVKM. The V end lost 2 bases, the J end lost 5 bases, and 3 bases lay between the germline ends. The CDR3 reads CASSLQYGYTF. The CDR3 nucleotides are TGTGCCAGCAGTTTACAGTATGGCTACACCTTC.

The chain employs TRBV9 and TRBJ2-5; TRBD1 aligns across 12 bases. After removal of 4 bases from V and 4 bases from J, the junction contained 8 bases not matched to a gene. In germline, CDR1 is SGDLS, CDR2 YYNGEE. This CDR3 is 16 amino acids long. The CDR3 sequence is CASSLGTGGFGETQYF. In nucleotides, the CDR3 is TGTGCCAGCAGCCTGGGGACAGGGGGCTTCGGAGAGACCCAGTACTTC.

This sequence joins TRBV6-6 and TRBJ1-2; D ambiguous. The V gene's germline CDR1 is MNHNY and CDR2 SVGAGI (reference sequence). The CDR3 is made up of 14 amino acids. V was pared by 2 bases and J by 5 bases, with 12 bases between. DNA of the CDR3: TGTGCCAGCAGTTACGCGGCAGTATTGTATGGCTACACCTTC. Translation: CASSYAAVLYGYTF.

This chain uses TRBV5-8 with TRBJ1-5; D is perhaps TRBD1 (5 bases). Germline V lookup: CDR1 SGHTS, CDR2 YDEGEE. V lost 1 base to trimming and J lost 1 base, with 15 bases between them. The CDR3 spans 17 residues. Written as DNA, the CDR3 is TGTGCCAGCAGCTTGATCGGGGGGTTTGGGAGCAATCAGCCCCAGCATTTT. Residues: CASSLIGGFGSNQPQHF.

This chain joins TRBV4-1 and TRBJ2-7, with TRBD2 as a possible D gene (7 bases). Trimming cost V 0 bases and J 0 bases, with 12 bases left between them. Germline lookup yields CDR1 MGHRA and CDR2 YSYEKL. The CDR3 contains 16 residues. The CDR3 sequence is CASSQEGGGVSYEQYF. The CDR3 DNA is TGCGCCAGCAGCCAAGAGGGAGGGGGGGTCTCCTACGAGCAGTACTTC.

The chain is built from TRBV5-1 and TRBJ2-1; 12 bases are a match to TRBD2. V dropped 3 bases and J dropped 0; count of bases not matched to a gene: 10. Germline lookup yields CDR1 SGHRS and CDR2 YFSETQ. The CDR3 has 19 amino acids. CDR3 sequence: CASSYRGTSGHSSYNEQFF. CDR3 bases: TGCGCCAGCAGCTATAGGGGGACTAGCGGGCACAGCTCCTACAATGAGCAGTTCTTC.

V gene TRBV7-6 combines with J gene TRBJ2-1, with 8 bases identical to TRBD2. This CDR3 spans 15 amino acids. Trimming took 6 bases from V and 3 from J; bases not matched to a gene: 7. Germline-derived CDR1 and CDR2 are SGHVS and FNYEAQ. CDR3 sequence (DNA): TGTGCCAGCAGTCCCACTAGCGGTAACTACAATGAGCAGTTCTTC. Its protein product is CASSPTSGNYNEQFF.

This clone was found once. The CDR3 loop reads CASSLGGIGSYNEQFF. Here the CDR3 DNA reads TGTGCCAGCAGCTTAGGCGGGATAGGGTCCTACAATGAGCAGTTCTTC. The rearrangement uses TRBV11-3 and TRBJ2-1, with D perhaps matching TRBD2 (6 bases). The germline CDR1 and CDR2 sequences are SGHNT and YENEEA. This CDR3 has 16 residues. Trimming removed 1 base at V and 1 base at J, with 11 bases between.